The T cell receptor (beta chain) described here comes from a study of blood T cell repertoires in COVID-19. Study summary: The United States, Italy and Spain supplied acute and convalescent COVID-19 samples. T cells, B-cell-depleted T cells, or PBMCs provided the cDNA or gDNA that served as material.

In the original workflow: Amplified reference gene primers provided the basis for estimating nucleated cell counts. TCRdb keeps only in-frame clones here, not all; method: immunoSEQ multiplex PCR. V and J calls and clone size are those listed in that table; D and trimming were worked out from the DNA. The sample shows about 190,000 clones, roughly 84% of them seen only once. Germline lookup yields CDR1 KGHSH and CDR2 LQKENI. This CDR3 has 15 amino acids. V was clipped by 2 bases and J by 6 bases; unmatched bases: 3. The sequenced sample consisted of peripheral blood. The clonotype was recovered from a woman older than 75 with acute or convalescent COVID-19. The V and J genes are TRBV18 and TRBJ2-1; 11 bases are a match to TRBD1. The CDR3 reads CASSPGTGGFNEQFF. The DNA of the CDR3 is TGTGCCAGCTCACCAGGGACAGGGGGATTCAATGAGCAGTTCTTC.